Listed below are T cell receptor beta chains from one sample, sequenced in a study of early T cells in non-severe SARS-CoV-2 infection. Using its own MiXCR run on the 5' RACE reads, TCRdb lists one record per CDR3 protein. The repertoire consists of about 30,000 distinct CDR3 sequences, with 5.5% to 7% occurring once and the leading ten covering 10% to 15%. The specimen was whole blood. The origin of the receptors is an adult who was a healthcare worker with PCR-confirmed SARS-CoV-2 infection or an uninfected control (not recorded which). CDR3s include the opening cysteine and the closing phenylalanine or tryptophan. The D gene is left open where the match is weak. Clone size is not always given. Where it is, it says once, few, many or a class for expanded clones.

D gene: TRBD2; J gene: TRBJ2-2; clone size: many; V gene: TRBV9; CDR3 DNA: TGTGCCAGCAGCGAAGGACTAGTATTAGGTACCGGGGAGCTGTTTTTT; CDR3 protein: CASSEGLVLGTGELFF
D gene: TRBD1; J gene: TRBJ2-2; clone size: many; V gene: TRBV7-6; CDR3 DNA: TGTGCCAGCAGCTTAGCAACTCACAGGGGGTACACCGGGGAGCTGTTTTTT; CDR3 protein: CASSLATHRGYTGELFF
D gene: -; J gene: TRBJ2-3; clone size: many; V gene: TRBV6-1; CDR3 DNA: TGTGCCAGCAGTGAAGAGAGGGAGCGTACGCAGTATTTT; CDR3 protein: CASSEERERTQYF
D gene: TRBD2; J gene: TRBJ2-7; clone size: many; V gene: TRBV7-2; CDR3 DNA: TGTGCCAGCAGCTCCCGAGGAGCGGGGGGGTCGTACGAGCAGTACTTC; CDR3 protein: CASSSRGAGGSYEQYF
D gene: -; J gene: TRBJ1-5; clone size: -; V gene: TRBV4-1; CDR3 DNA: TGCGCCAGCAGCCAAAGTTCGGGTCAGCCCCAGCATTTT; CDR3 protein: CASSQSSGQPQHF
D gene: -; J gene: TRBJ2-1; clone size: many; V gene: TRBV6-1; CDR3 DNA: TGTGCCAGCAAGCGGCCAGGCTTAAGGTACAATGAGCAGTTCTTC; CDR3 protein: CASKRPGLRYNEQFF
D gene: TRBD1; J gene: TRBJ2-7; clone size: many; V gene: TRBV20-1; CDR3 DNA: TGCAGTGTTCCGGGACAGGGACCGGACGAGCAGTACTTC; CDR3 protein: CSVPGQGPDEQYF
D gene: TRBD2; J gene: TRBJ2-3; clone size: many; V gene: TRBV28; CDR3 DNA: TGTGCCAGCAGTCCCCCAGCGGGGCTCACAGATACGCAGTATTTT; CDR3 protein: CASSPPAGLTDTQYF
D gene: -; J gene: TRBJ2-7; clone size: few; V gene: TRBV11-2; CDR3 DNA: TGTGCCAGCAGCTTAGTACGAGGACAGTACGAGCAGTACTTC; CDR3 protein: CASSLVRGQYEQYF
D gene: -; J gene: TRBJ2-7; clone size: many; V gene: TRBV6-6; CDR3 DNA: TGTGCCAGCAGTTACTCTGGGCAGACGGAGCAGTACTTC; CDR3 protein: CASSYSGQTEQYF
D gene: TRBD1; J gene: TRBJ2-2; clone size: many; V gene: TRBV12-3/TRBV12-4; CDR3 DNA: TGTGCCAGCACCGGACAGGGGGCGGCCACCGGGGAGCTGTTTTTT; CDR3 protein: CASTGQGAATGELFF
D gene: TRBD2; J gene: TRBJ2-3; clone size: many; V gene: TRBV15; CDR3 DNA: TGTGCCACCAGCAGAGATGCTAGCGGGGGTAGCACAGATACGCAGTATTTT; CDR3 protein: CATSRDASGGSTDTQYF
D gene: TRBD2; J gene: TRBJ2-3; clone size: many; V gene: TRBV6-4; CDR3 DNA: TGTGCCAGCAGTCCTAGCGGGGGGCAGGATACGCAGTATTTT; CDR3 protein: CASSPSGGQDTQYF
D gene: -; J gene: TRBJ1-6; clone size: -; V gene: TRBV18; CDR3 DNA: TGTGCCAGCTCGGCTGCCTATAAATCCCGAGACAATTCACCCCTCCACTTT; CDR3 protein: CASSAAYKSRDNSPLHF
D gene: TRBD1; J gene: TRBJ2-5; clone size: few; V gene: TRBV28; CDR3 DNA: TGTGCCAGCAGGCCCGGGACAGCCGATTTAGAGACCCAGTACTTC; CDR3 protein: CASRPGTADLETQYF
D gene: TRBD1; J gene: TRBJ1-1; clone size: few; V gene: TRBV4-1; CDR3 DNA: TGCGCCAGCAGCCATAAACAGGGGTCTGAAGCTTTCTTT; CDR3 protein: CASSHKQGSEAFF
D gene: -; J gene: TRBJ2-1; clone size: many; V gene: TRBV7-9; CDR3 DNA: TGTGCCAGCAGCCTGACGAGTCCTCTATCCTACAATGAGCAGTTCTTC; CDR3 protein: CASSLTSPLSYNEQFF
D gene: TRBD2; J gene: TRBJ2-2; clone size: few; V gene: TRBV7-3; CDR3 DNA: TGTGCCAGCAGCTTTGCGCCTAGCGGTACCGGGGAGCTGTTTTTT; CDR3 protein: CASSFAPSGTGELFF
D gene: -; J gene: TRBJ1-2; clone size: many; V gene: TRBV20-1; CDR3 DNA: TGCAGTGCTAGAGACCGGACAGCTTTTAACTATGGCTACACCTTC; CDR3 protein: CSARDRTAFNYGYTF
D gene: -; J gene: TRBJ2-3; clone size: few; V gene: TRBV18; CDR3 DNA: TGTGCCAGCTCACCAACGATCCGTAGCACAGATACGCAGTATTTT; CDR3 protein: CASSPTIRSTDTQYF
D gene: TRBD2; J gene: TRBJ2-3; clone size: many; V gene: TRBV20-1; CDR3 DNA: TGCAGTGCTAGCGGGGAAGGGCTAGCGGGGCCCACAGATACGCAGTATTTT; CDR3 protein: CSASGEGLAGPTDTQYF
D gene: TRBD1; J gene: TRBJ2-1; clone size: -; V gene: TRBV24-1; CDR3 DNA: TGTGCCACCAGTGATCAGGGGGCCCACAATGAGCAGTTCTTC; CDR3 protein: CATSDQGAHNEQFF
D gene: TRBD2; J gene: TRBJ2-1; clone size: many; V gene: TRBV7-9; CDR3 DNA: TGTGCCAGCAGCTGGACTAGCGGGGCAACCATTGGGGATGAGCAGTTCTTC; CDR3 protein: CASSWTSGATIGDEQFF
D gene: -; J gene: TRBJ1-1; clone size: many; V gene: TRBV15; CDR3 DNA: TGTGCCACCAGCAGATCCCGCGGCCTCAACACTGAAGCTTTCTTT; CDR3 protein: CATSRSRGLNTEAFF
D gene: -; J gene: TRBJ1-6; clone size: few; V gene: TRBV5-1; CDR3 DNA: TGCGCCAGCAGCTGGGGCCGCCGAGGTTCACCCCTCCACTTT; CDR3 protein: CASSWGRRGSPLHF
D gene: TRBD1; J gene: TRBJ1-2; clone size: many; V gene: TRBV18; CDR3 DNA: TGTGCCAGCTCACCTCAAGGGACAGGGGATGGCTACACCTTC; CDR3 protein: CASSPQGTGDGYTF
D gene: -; J gene: TRBJ2-4; clone size: many; V gene: TRBV12-5; CDR3 DNA: TGTGCTAGTGGTTCGATGGGGGCCCTCGGGAACATTCAGTACTTC; CDR3 protein: CASGSMGALGNIQYF
D gene: -; J gene: TRBJ2-5; clone size: many; V gene: TRBV20-1; CDR3 DNA: TGCAGTGCTAGCAAAAGGGCGGGCCAAGAGACCCAGTACTTC; CDR3 protein: CSASKRAGQETQYF
D gene: TRBD1; J gene: TRBJ2-5; clone size: few; V gene: TRBV6-2/TRBV6-3; CDR3 DNA: TGTGCCAGCAGTTACCCGGACAGGGACCAAGAGACCCAGTACTTC; CDR3 protein: CASSYPDRDQETQYF
D gene: -; J gene: TRBJ1-6; clone size: many; V gene: TRBV11-2; CDR3 DNA: TGTGCCAGCAGCTTGAACAGGAGGGCGTCGGGTAATTCACCCCTCCACTTT; CDR3 protein: CASSLNRRASGNSPLHF
D gene: -; J gene: TRBJ2-3; clone size: -; V gene: TRBV7-9; CDR3 DNA: TGTGCCAGCCGGACGGAGGGGGCCAGTGATACGCAGTATTTT; CDR3 protein: CASRTEGASDTQYF
D gene: TRBD1; J gene: TRBJ1-6; clone size: many; V gene: TRBV5-1; CDR3 DNA: TGCGCCAGCAGCTTGAAGGGACAGGGGGCCTCACCCCTCCACTTT; CDR3 protein: CASSLKGQGASPLHF
D gene: TRBD2; J gene: TRBJ2-5; clone size: many; V gene: TRBV11-3; CDR3 DNA: TGTGCCAGCAGTCGTAACGCGGGGGGGCGTCAAGAGACCCAGTACTTC; CDR3 protein: CASSRNAGGRQETQYF
D gene: TRBD2; J gene: TRBJ2-2; clone size: -; V gene: TRBV29-1; CDR3 DNA: TGCAGCGTGGGGACTAGCTTGAACACCGGGGAGCTGTTTTTT; CDR3 protein: CSVGTSLNTGELFF
D gene: TRBD2; J gene: TRBJ2-4; clone size: many; V gene: TRBV3-1; CDR3 DNA: TGTGCCAGCAGCCAAGTAGAAGCGGGGGGGCATGAAAACATTCAGTACTTC; CDR3 protein: CASSQVEAGGHENIQYF
D gene: -; J gene: TRBJ2-6; clone size: many; V gene: TRBV5-1; CDR3 DNA: TGCGCCAGCAGCTTGGGGGACTTACTCTCTGGGGCCAACGTCCTGACTTTC; CDR3 protein: CASSLGDLLSGANVLTF
D gene: TRBD2; J gene: TRBJ2-7; clone size: many; V gene: TRBV7-9; CDR3 DNA: TGTGCCAGCAGCCCAGCGGGGGGCCCCTACGAGCAGTACTTC; CDR3 protein: CASSPAGGPYEQYF
D gene: -; J gene: TRBJ1-2; clone size: many; V gene: TRBV28; CDR3 DNA: TGTGCCAGCAGTTTTCTGTATACTGAGAATGGCTACACCTTC; CDR3 protein: CASSFLYTENGYTF
D gene: -; J gene: TRBJ1-2; clone size: many; V gene: TRBV5-5; CDR3 DNA: TGTGCCAGCAGCCCCCCGAATAAGGACTATGGCTACACCTTC; CDR3 protein: CASSPPNKDYGYTF
D gene: -; J gene: TRBJ1-2; clone size: many; V gene: TRBV18; CDR3 DNA: TGTGCCAGCTCACCTCTCTCCGCTAACTATGGCTACACCTTC; CDR3 protein: CASSPLSANYGYTF
D gene: -; J gene: TRBJ2-7; clone size: many; V gene: TRBV12-5; CDR3 DNA: TGTGCTAGTGTCCCGGACTCCGTCTACGAGCAGTACTTC; CDR3 protein: CASVPDSVYEQYF
D gene: -; J gene: TRBJ1-2; clone size: many; V gene: TRBV12-3/TRBV12-4; CDR3 DNA: TGTGCCAGCGGACTGGGTGGGAACTATGGCTACACCTTC; CDR3 protein: CASGLGGNYGYTF
D gene: TRBD1; J gene: TRBJ1-6; clone size: many; V gene: TRBV5-1; CDR3 DNA: TGCGCCAGCAGCTGGGGGACAGATAATTCACCCCTCCACTTT; CDR3 protein: CASSWGTDNSPLHF
D gene: -; J gene: TRBJ2-1; clone size: many; V gene: TRBV9; CDR3 DNA: TGTGCCAGCAGCCCGACAGTAGGCAATGAGCAGTTCTTC; CDR3 protein: CASSPTVGNEQFF
D gene: TRBD2; J gene: TRBJ2-7; clone size: -; V gene: TRBV6-6; CDR3 DNA: TGTGCCAGCAGTTCGGGGGGACGCAACTCCTACGAGCAGTACTTC; CDR3 protein: CASSSGGRNSYEQYF
D gene: -; J gene: TRBJ2-5; clone size: many; V gene: TRBV3-1; CDR3 DNA: TGTGCCAGCAGCCAAGAGTTGGACTCCAACTTC; CDR3 protein: CASSQELDSNF
D gene: -; J gene: TRBJ2-5; clone size: many; V gene: TRBV25-1; CDR3 DNA: TGTGCCAGCAGTGAAGGAGGCCAAGAGACCCAGTACTTC; CDR3 protein: CASSEGGQETQYF
D gene: TRBD1; J gene: TRBJ1-5; clone size: many; V gene: TRBV20-1; CDR3 DNA: TGCAGTGCTACCGCCGTCGGACAGGGTATAGGCAATCAGCCCCAGCATTTT; CDR3 protein: CSATAVGQGIGNQPQHF
D gene: -; J gene: TRBJ2-2; clone size: many; V gene: TRBV5-5; CDR3 DNA: TGTGCCAGCAGTCCCCCCACCCGGGAGCTGTTTTTT; CDR3 protein: CASSPPTRELFF
D gene: -; J gene: TRBJ1-1; clone size: many; V gene: TRBV11-2; CDR3 DNA: TGTGCCAGCAGCTTAGGAAATTGGGGCACTGAAGCTTTCTTT; CDR3 protein: CASSLGNWGTEAFF
D gene: -; J gene: TRBJ1-3; clone size: many; V gene: TRBV5-5; CDR3 DNA: TGTGCCAGCAGCTTGGCCCGGGACACCCTGGGCTCTGGAAACACCATATATTTT; CDR3 protein: CASSLARDTLGSGNTIYF
D gene: TRBD2; J gene: TRBJ2-3; clone size: -; V gene: TRBV6-2/TRBV6-3; CDR3 DNA: TGTGCCAGCAGAAGCGGGGACACAGATACGCAGTATTTT; CDR3 protein: CASRSGDTDTQYF
D gene: -; J gene: TRBJ1-5; clone size: many; V gene: TRBV6-1; CDR3 DNA: TGTGCCAGCAGTGACACCTGGCAGCCCCAGCATTTT; CDR3 protein: CASSDTWQPQHF